This entry describes one TCR beta chain. The authors' processing: Nucleated cell counts were estimated from reference gene primer amplification. TCRdb keeps only in-frame clones here, not all; method: immunoSEQ multiplex PCR. V, J and clone size derive from that table, while D and trimming were established from the DNA sequence. The sample lists 200,000 to 250,000 clones, around 90% occurring once. This entry is derived from a study of blood T cell repertoires in COVID-19. Background on the study: COVID-19 samples collected from the United States, Italy and Spain covered acute and convalescent phases.

Clinical histories supplied by participants themselves formed the basis of cohort assignment. The CDR3 runs 15 residues. Germline V lookup: CDR1 SEHNR, CDR2 FQNEAQ (reference sequence). The V segment lost 5 bases and the J segment 2 bases; nucleotides outside the gene matches: 6. The source of this sequence is a woman aged 25-40 years who had been exposed to COVID-19. The specimen sequenced was PBMCs or T cells enriched from blood (not recorded which). The chain uses TRBV7-9 and TRBJ1-1; 9 bases are shared with TRBD1. The DNA for the CDR3 is TGTGCCAGCAGCCCCGGGGACAGGGTCAACACTGAAGCTTTCTTT. Its protein product is CASSPGDRVNTEAFF.